This record looks at one TCR beta chain sequence and its context. Its cognate antigen has yet to be identified. No base qualities exist here, and no much larger clone lies one base off it. Sequencing took place on an Illumina HiSeq 2500. Quantitative 5'-RACE with molecular barcodes was the method used to prepare the TCR beta libraries. The source study handled its data this way. To identify disease-linked TCR variants, a new computational method was used, one built on a probabilistic model of VDJ rearrangement. TCRdb took the public reads, trimmed them with fastp at Q25, ran MiXCR for clone calling and kept in-frame beta chains. Each entry merges the rows of one CDR3 protein and shows their most common DNA and genes. Clone size and V and J calls follow TCRdb, not the original study. This sample gives a few hundred thousand distinct CDR3 sequences in total; around 24% of them show up just once. The ten largest clonotypes hold 16% of the sample.

The entry originates in a study of CD8 T cells in ankylosing spondylitis (dated by TCRdb to 2017 to 2019). As for the study more broadly: To find TCR variants linked to disease, the study profiled T cell receptor beta repertoires in ankylosing spondylitis patients and healthy donors. In total, the full study cohort was made up of 85 to 140 healthy donors and 25 or so ankylosing spondylitis patients. Peripheral blood samples were taken, and synovial fluid was additionally collected from ankylosing spondylitis patients. Study-level results and caveats: The disease-linked clones were reported to be significantly enriched in matched synovial fluid samples from ankylosing spondylitis patients. The disease-linked clones showed a CD8+ phenotype and occurred at relatively low frequencies in peripheral blood. Some motif variants were previously reported in synovial fluid and blood of reactive arthritis patients, suggesting common disease-initiation mechanisms. A TCR beta motif made up of under ten highly homologous amino acid variants appeared to be characteristic of blood from ankylosing spondylitis patients.

Based on the germline V gene, the CDR1 and CDR2 sequences are SQVTM and ANQGSEA. The germline ends are 15 bases apart after V is trimmed by 4 bases and J by 0 bases. Measured from the cysteine to the phenylalanine, the CDR3 is 16 residues long. Only the CDR3 part of the read is kept: 48 bases, read in frame from the first base. This TCR was recovered from a male donor with ankylosing spondylitis. The chain joins TRBV29-1 to TRBJ2-2; no confident D gene assignment can be made. Sequences were obtained from blood, either unsorted or a sorted T cell fraction (not recorded which). This receptor has the CDR3 CSVGVGSTPNTGELFF. Read as DNA, the sequence is TGCAGCGTTGGGGTAGGATCGACACCGAACACCGGGGAGCTGTTTTTT.